Listed below are T cell receptor beta chains from one sample, sequenced in a study of shared clonotypes between healthy human individuals. Some clones are missing from TCRdb's copy, which holds only in-frame ones; the method was immunoSEQ multiplex PCR. The table lists millions of clones, roughly 96% of them singletons. Sequencing was carried out using naive CD4+ T cells sorted from blood. The source is a man aged 18 to 30 in good health. Both conserved end residues are part of each CDR3. The order of the fields is V gene, J gene, D gene, clone size, CDR3 DNA, CDR3 protein. A D gene is named only where the DNA matches it firmly. Clone size appears in some rows only: once, few, many, or a class for an expanded clone.

>TRBV6-5|TRBJ1-1|NA|NA
TGTGCCACGGGGGAGAGTGAAGCTTTCTTT
CATGESEAFF
>TRBV7-9|TRBJ2-1|NA|NA
TGTGCCAGCAGCTTAGAACTAGCAGAGCAGTTCTTC
CASSLELAEQFF
>TRBV6-1|TRBJ1-2|NA|NA
TGTGCCAGCAGTGGCGGGGGCCGGGGCTACACCTTC
CASSGGGRGYTF
>TRBV28|TRBJ2-1|NA|NA
TGTGCCAGCAGTTCCCTTTTTAGCGGTTACAATGAGCAGTTCTTC
CASSSLFSGYNEQFF
>TRBV19|TRBJ2-2|TRBD2|NA
TGTGCCAGTAGCCCATTGACTAGCGAGAACACCGGGGAGCTGTTTTTT
CASSPLTSENTGELFF
>TRBV18|TRBJ2-1|TRBD2|NA
TGTGCCAGCTCACCACCCGGACTAGGGTCCTACAATGAGCAGTTCTTC
CASSPPGLGSYNEQFF
>TRBV28|TRBJ1-2|NA|NA
TGTGCCAGCAGTTTGCCAGGACAACCCTATGGCTACACCTTC
CASSLPGQPYGYTF
>TRBV28|TRBJ2-1|TRBD2|NA
TGTGCCACCCAGGGGAGCGGGGGGGTTTACAATGAGCAGTTCTTC
CATQGSGGVYNEQFF
>TRBV5-1|TRBJ2-3|NA|once
TGCGCCAGCAGCTTCGGGGGATTAGGCACAGATACGCAGTATTTT
CASSFGGLGTDTQYF
>TRBV6-1|TRBJ1-4|NA|NA
TGTGCCAGCAACCCTAGGGGGTTAGGGGATGAAAAACTGTTTTTT
CASNPRGLGDEKLFF
>TRBV25-1|TRBJ1-4|NA|NA
TGTGCCAGCAGCGAGCAGGGTCCGACAACTAATGAAAAACTGTTTTTT
CASSEQGPTTNEKLFF
>TRBV5-4|TRBJ2-1|NA|once
TGTGCCAGCAGCTTGGACTCCATGTACAATGAGCAGTTCTTC
CASSLDSMYNEQFF
>TRBV7-9|TRBJ1-1|NA|many
TGTGCCAGCAGCCAGGGTCCTGAAGCTTTCTTT
CASSQGPEAFF
>TRBV7-2|TRBJ1-6|TRBD1|NA
TGTGCCAGCAGCTTGTACAGGGGACTAAATTCACCCCTCCACTTT
CASSLYRGLNSPLHF
>TRBV29-1|TRBJ2-5|TRBD2|NA
TGCAGCGTTGAAGGGCTAGCGGCCCGATCAGGAACCCAGTACTTC
CSVEGLAARSGTQYF
>TRBV11-2|TRBJ2-7|NA|NA
TGTGCCAGCAGCTTAGATGATGTGGCCTCCTACGAGCAGTACTTC
CASSLDDVASYEQYF
>TRBV2|TRBJ1-4|NA|NA
TGTGCCAGCAGTACCACCACAGGGTCTGAAAAACTGTTTTTT
CASSTTTGSEKLFF
>TRBV10-3|TRBJ2-1|TRBD2|NA
TGTGCCATCAGACCTACTAGCGGAAGCCGGCCGGGGCAGTTCTTC
CAIRPTSGSRPGQFF
>TRBV6-1|TRBJ2-2|TRBD1|NA
TGTGCCAGCAGCTGGACAGGGGGCTTGGGGGAGCTGTTTTTT
CASSWTGGLGELFF
>TRBV30|TRBJ1-1|NA|many
TGTGCCTGGGGACGGACAGCTAACACTGAAGCTTTCTTT
CAWGRTANTEAFF
>TRBV5-1|TRBJ1-2|NA|NA
TGCGCCAGCAGCTTGGAACTGGGTGTCTATGGCTACACCTTC
CASSLELGVYGYTF
>TRBV10-2|TRBJ1-2|NA|NA
TGCGCCAGCAGTGAGTCGGCCGGGGCAACCTTCAGCGGCTATGGCTACACCTTC
CASSESAGATFSGYGYTF
>TRBV5-6|TRBJ2-7|NA|NA
TGTGCCAGCAGCTTGGTTACCACGCTTTACGAGCAGTACTTC
CASSLVTTLYEQYF
>TRBV4-1|TRBJ2-7|TRBD2|NA
TGCGCCAGCAGCGAAGGACTAGCGGACCCCTCCTACGAGCAGTACTTC
CASSEGLADPSYEQYF
>TRBV27|TRBJ1-1|NA|NA
TGTGCCAGCACCATGACAGTCTTGAACACTGAAGCTTTCTTT
CASTMTVLNTEAFF
>TRBV5-1|TRBJ1-1|NA|NA
TGCGCCAGCAGCTTGGGGGGGACCGAGAACACTGAAGCTTTCTTT
CASSLGGTENTEAFF
>TRBV9|TRBJ1-6|NA|NA
TGTGCCAGCAGCGTAGAGGAGGGATCACCCCTCCACTTT
CASSVEEGSPLHF
>TRBV5-6|TRBJ2-5|NA|NA
TGTGCCAGCAGCTTGGCCGATGGGGAGACCCAGTACTTC
CASSLADGETQYF
>TRBV15|TRBJ2-7|TRBD2|once
TGTGCCACCAGCAGCCGAGGGCGGGGGAGCTCCTACGAGCAGTACTTC
CATSSRGRGSSYEQYF
>TRBV19|TRBJ1-5|NA|few
TGTGCCAGTAGTATGGGATTAGTTAGCAATCAGCCCCAGCATTTT
CASSMGLVSNQPQHF
>TRBV30|TRBJ1-5|TRBD1|NA
TGTGCCTGGAGCGCAGGGGGAATCAATCAGCCCCAGCATTTT
CAWSAGGINQPQHF
>TRBV30|TRBJ2-3|NA|NA
TGTGCCTGGAGTAACATTGGGCTAGTCGGCACAGATACGCAGTATTTT
CAWSNIGLVGTDTQYF
>TRBV7-2|TRBJ2-5|TRBD2|NA
TGTGCCAGCAGCACTACCAGCGGGGTCCAAGAGACCCAGTACTTC
CASSTTSGVQETQYF
>TRBV6-1|TRBJ1-5|NA|NA
TGTGCCAGCAGCGAAAATCAGCCCCAGCATTTT
CASSENQPQHF
>TRBV5-1|TRBJ2-1|NA|NA
TGCGCCAGCAGCTTGACAGTTAGCTCCTACAATGAGCAGTTCTTC
CASSLTVSSYNEQFF
>TRBV6-1|TRBJ2-2|TRBD1|NA
TGTGCCAGCAGAGAAACGGACAGGGGGTTTATGGCCGGGGAGCTGTTTTTT
CASRETDRGFMAGELFF
>TRBV18|TRBJ2-3|NA|NA
TGTGCCAGCTCACTGGGTCTTAGGACAGAGAGCACAGATACGCAGTATTTT
CASSLGLRTESTDTQYF
>TRBV10-3|TRBJ1-1|NA|NA
TGTGCCATCAGGACGGGGGAGACTGAAGCTTTCTTT
CAIRTGETEAFF
>TRBV18|TRBJ2-7|NA|NA
TGTGCCAGCTCACCAGACAGCTCCTACGAGCAGTACTTC
CASSPDSSYEQYF
>TRBV11-2|TRBJ2-7|TRBD2|NA
TGTGCCAGCAGCGTTAGGACTAGCTCCTACGAGCAGTACTTC
CASSVRTSSYEQYF
>TRBV19|TRBJ2-2|NA|NA
TGTGCCAGTAGTACACGCATTAGAGGGGCCGGGGAGCTGTTTTTT
CASSTRIRGAGELFF
>TRBV11-2|TRBJ2-1|NA|NA
TGTGCCAGCAGCTTAGTATCCGGGAGTAACGGTGAGCAGTTCTTC
CASSLVSGSNGEQFF
>TRBV7-2|TRBJ1-4|TRBD1|NA
TGTGCCAGCAGCTTAGGGGGACAGGGAGCTTTTGAAAAACTGTTTTTT
CASSLGGQGAFEKLFF
>TRBV5-1|TRBJ1-2|NA|NA
TGCGCCAGCAGCTTGGATGTTGGAACCTATGGCTACACCTTC
CASSLDVGTYGYTF